Below, one T cell receptor beta chain is given with its context. Its antigen is unknown. The data are from a study of pediatric ulcerative colitis. Rectal tissue came from one to two pinch biopsies taken at colonoscopy. No immunosuppressive drugs were given to ulcerative colitis patients before diagnostic colonoscopy. The survey-level immunoSEQ assay was used. Profiled with immunoSEQ multiplex PCR; TCRdb holds only in-frame clones, not every one. The repertoire holds tens of thousands of clones, with 78% as singletons. Overall study results and limits: Rectal repertoires separated controls, mild-moderate and acute severe colitis.

Sequenced input: gut tissue. The receptor was derived from a girl aged 5 to 17 with moderate ulcerative colitis.

As DNA, the CDR3 is TGTGCCAGCAGCTCCGGACTAGCGGGAGGGCAGTTCTTC. Protein: CASSSGLAGGQFF. The chain combines TRBV7-9 with TRBJ2-1, with 14 bases aligning to TRBD2. Germline loops: CDR1 SEHNR, CDR2 FQNEAQ (reference sequence). This CDR3 has 13 residues. V was clipped by 4 bases and J by 12 bases; unmatched bases: 2.